This TCR beta chain was documented in a study of identical twins. The CDR3 sequence is 14 residues long. Trimming cost V 1 base and J 7 bases, with 14 bases left between them. Germline CDR1 and CDR2: DFQATT and SNEGSKA (reference sequence). General study results and limits: In cord blood, abundant beta clonotypes had fewer insertions; memory showed no trend.

A template switching step contributed a universal primer site, while unique molecular identifiers were present in the cDNA. TCRdb re-called the 5' RACE reads through MiXCR, storing one row per CDR3 protein. The table lists under 350,000 distinct CDR3 sequences, roughly 8.6% of them singletons. This clonotype was recorded many times. Its antigen is unidentified. The sample was also linked to a second study, of yellow fever vaccine responses in identical twins.

Sequenced input: CD8+ T cells sorted from blood. This clonotype originated in a woman younger than 30 in good health. The gene calls are TRBV20-1 and TRBJ2-1, with D uncertain. CDR3 in amino acids: CSARVWGTENEQFF. DNA of the CDR3: TGCAGTGCTAGAGTATGGGGTACGGAGAATGAGCAGTTCTTC.